This T cell receptor (beta chain) was recorded in a study of shared clonotypes between healthy human individuals. For the study at large: CD4 naive cells filled three plates per donor, CD4 memory three, CD8 naive two and CD8 memory one. Study results and limitations: Clonotypes not shared had lower generation probabilities than those common to all four donors.

Evenly divided among several immunoSEQ plates was the genomic DNA of each subset. Some clones are missing from TCRdb's copy, which holds only in-frame ones; the method was immunoSEQ multiplex PCR. The sample has over 2 million clones, over 85% seen once; the top ten hold 1% to 1.3%. A word on this clone: Its target is not known.

Naive CD8 populations comprised CD45RO-negative cells positively selected for CCR7, excluding terminally differentiated effector memory CD45RA+ cells. Germline-derived CDR1 and CDR2 are SGHRS and YFSETQ. The CDR3 consists of 16 residues. Trimming left V 3 bases short and J 5 bases short, with 20 bases between. The sequencing input was naive CD8+ T cells sorted from blood. The chain employs TRBV5-1 and TRBJ1-2; D is undetermined. The source is a man aged 18 to 30 in good health. Here the CDR3 DNA reads TGCGCCAGCAGCTCCGGGCGAGGGCCCGAAGGATATGGCTACACCTTC. Amino acids: CASSSGRGPEGYGYTF.